This T cell receptor (beta chain) was sequenced during a study of graft-versus-host responses after intestinal transplantation. Concerning this clone itself: Its antigen is as yet unknown.

TCRdb's table, derived via immunoSEQ multiplex PCR, lists solely in-frame clones and lacks some. The profile shows fewer than 85,000 clones, approximately 88% of them singletons. General observations from the study: Recipient marrow harbored GvH clones, some of which surfaced first in ileum or blood.

V lost 5 bases, J lost 2 bases, and 19 bases lay in between. From germline, CDR1 is SQVTM and CDR2 ANQGSEA. This CDR3 spans 15 amino acids. The specimen was unstimulated CD8+ T cells sorted from spleen or lymph node cells, collected before intestinal transplant. The V and J genes are TRBV29-1 and TRBJ2-7; a possible D gene is TRBD2 (5 bases). The TCR originated in a human donor who received an intestinal transplant. CDR3 coding DNA: TGCAGCGTTCAGACCCGGGGTGCCGGGCCCTACGAGCAGTACTTC. Amino acid sequence: CSVQTRGAGPYEQYF.